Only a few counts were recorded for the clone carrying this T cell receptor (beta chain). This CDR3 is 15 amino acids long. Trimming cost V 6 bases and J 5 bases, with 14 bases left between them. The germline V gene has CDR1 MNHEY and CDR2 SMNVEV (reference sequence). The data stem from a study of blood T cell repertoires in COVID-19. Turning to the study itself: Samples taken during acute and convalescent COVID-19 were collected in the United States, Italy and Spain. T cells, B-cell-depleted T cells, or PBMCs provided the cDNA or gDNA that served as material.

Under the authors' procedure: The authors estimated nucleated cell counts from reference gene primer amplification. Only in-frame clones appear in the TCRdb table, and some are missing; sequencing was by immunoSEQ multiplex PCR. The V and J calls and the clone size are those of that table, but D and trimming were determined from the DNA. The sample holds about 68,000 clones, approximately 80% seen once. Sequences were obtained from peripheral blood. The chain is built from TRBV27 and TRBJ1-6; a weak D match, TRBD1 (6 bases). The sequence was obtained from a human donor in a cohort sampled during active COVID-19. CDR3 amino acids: CASRIQGFHNSPLHF. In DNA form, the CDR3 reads TGTGCCAGCAGAATACAGGGTTTCCATAATTCACCCCTCCACTTT.